These 27 T cell receptor beta chains were all obtained from the same sample, sequenced in a study of somatic mutations in cytotoxic T cells in rheumatoid arthritis. Sequencing used immunoSEQ multiplex PCR; TCRdb keeps in-frame clones, though not all of them. The sample consists of some 4,300 clones, about 80% of them appearing once. Sequences were obtained from CD8+ T cells sorted from blood. These receptors were taken from a woman aged 55 to 70 with rheumatoid arthritis.

Here the CDR3 reads CASSERAGWGTEAFF. The CDR3 DNA reads as TGTGCCAGCAGTGAAAGGGCGGGATGGGGCACTGAAGCTTTCTTT. The genes are TRBV25-1 and TRBJ1-1; D call uncertain. The CDR3 is 15 residues long. The germline V gene has CDR1 MGHDK and CDR2 SYGVNS. V lost 2 bases, J lost 4 bases, and 14 bases lay in between.

CDR3 nucleotide sequence: TGTGCCAGCAGTACCGGGGGGGGGAAAAACATTCAGTACTTC. It is translated as CASSTGGGKNIQYF. The chain joins TRBV7-9 to TRBJ2-4, with TRBD2 matching over 8 bases. The CDR3 extends over 14 amino acids. V trimming: 6 bases; J trimming: 4 bases; junction bases outside the gene matches: 5. Germline V CDR1 and CDR2: SEHNR, FQNEAQ (reference sequence).

The V and J genes are TRBV11-3 and TRBJ2-3; D remains unclear. V lost 1 base and J 0 bases, leaving 17 bases between the germline ends. CDR3 size: 18 residues. CDR1 is SGHNT, CDR2 YENEEA, per germline. The CDR3 sequence is CASSLGAEYPVSTDTQYF. The CDR3 region has the DNA TGTGCCAGCAGCTTAGGCGCCGAGTACCCGGTGAGCACAGATACGCAGTATTTT. The full variable domain, completed using reference TRBV11-3 and TRBJ2-3, is EAGVVQSPRYKIIEKKQPVAFWCNPISGHNTLYWYLQNLGQGPELLIRYENEEAVDDSQLPKDRFSAERLKGVDSTLKIQPAELGDSAVYLCASSLGAEYPVSTDTQYFGPGTRLTVL.

This chain links TRBV7-2 with TRBJ2-3; 13 bases map to TRBD2. CDR3 length equals 19 residues. V gave up 5 bases and J gave up 0 bases; unmatched junction bases: 11. The germline V gene encodes CDR1 SGHTA and CDR2 FQGNSA. CDR3 nucleotides: TGTGCCAGCAGCACTAGTGGACTAGCGGGGGAGCTTAGCACAGATACGCAGTATTTT. It translates to CASSTSGLAGELSTDTQYF.

This sequence joins TRBV28 and TRBJ2-7; TRBD1 might be the D (6 bases). The CDR3 covers 14 residues. Between the trimmed V and J ends, which lost 5 bases and 1 base, there was a span of 12 bases. Germline values: CDR1 MDHEN, CDR2 SYDVKM. CDR3: CASSPQGLSYEQYF. CDR3 sequence (DNA): TGTGCCAGCAGTCCGCAGGGGCTGTCCTACGAGCAGTACTTC.

The chain joins TRBV6-5 to TRBJ2-5, with TRBD2 identical over 8 bases. Germline values: CDR1 MNHEY, CDR2 SVGAGI. V dropped 8 bases and J dropped 7; count of bases not matched to a gene: 9. There are 13 residues in the CDR3. CDR3 DNA: TGTGCCAGCCACGGCGGGGGGATAGTGACCCAGTACTTC. Translated, it gives CASHGGGIVTQYF.

This chain uses TRBV7-9 with TRBJ1-4; D possibly corresponds to TRBD1 (5 bases). The CDR3 has 18 residues. The germline V and J ends were trimmed by 6 bases and 6 bases, with 26 bases remaining between them. Germline CDR1 reads SEHNR; CDR2 reads FQNEAQ (reference sequence). For the CDR3, the DNA is TGTGCCAGCAGTCCCTCGGACACTCGAATCGAGGCCGATGAAAAACTGTTTTTT. Protein product: CASSPSDTRIEADEKLFF.

This clone appeared a few times. The CDR3 DNA reads as TGTGCCAGCAGCTTACATCAGGGGGCCTCCTACGAGCAGTACGTC. Translated, it gives CASSLHQGASYEQYV. This chain links TRBV7-8 with TRBJ2-7, with 8 bases matching TRBD1. J gave up 0 bases and V 2 bases, and 3 bases lay outside the gene matches. The CDR3 has 15 amino acids. The germline CDR1 and CDR2 sequences are SGHVS and FQNEAQ.

Turning to this clone: One base separates it from a far larger clone, so it is likely a read error. The chain links TRBV19 to TRBJ1-5, with 7 bases that match TRBD1. The closer fit of TRBJ2-3 to the DNA end suggests the J call may be wrong. The CDR3 has 15 residues. Per germline, CDR1 LNHDA and CDR2 SQIVND (reference sequence). CDR3 nucleotide sequence: TGTGCCAGTAGTTCCGACAGGGACGGGCATCAGCCCCAGTATTTT. Its protein product is CASSSDRDGHQPQYF.

The CDR3 DNA sequence: TGTGCCAGCGAATCCGGGACTTCCTCCTACGAGCAGTACTTC. This sequence encodes CASESGTSSYEQYF. The chain uses TRBV2 and TRBJ2-7; D perhaps matches TRBD2 (6 bases). Germline V gene data show CDR1 as SNHLY and CDR2 as FYNNEI. This CDR3 contains 14 residues. Trimming shortened V by 8 bases and J by 0 bases, and 14 bases separated the two germline ends.

This chain joins TRBV7-8 and TRBJ2-7, with 9 nucleotides matching TRBD1. CDR1 and CDR2 (germline): SGHVS, FQNEAQ. The CDR3 extends over 13 amino acids. V lost 6 bases and J lost 7; bases outside the gene matches: 7. Written as DNA, the CDR3 is TGTGCCAGCAGACCGAGGGACAGGGATGAGCAGTACGTC. This sequence encodes CASRPRDRDEQYV.

This rearrangement joins TRBV4-2 to TRBJ1-4; perhaps TRBD1 as D (5 bases). V was pared by 4 bases and J by 8 bases, with 14 bases between. Germline values: CDR1 LGHNA, CDR2 YNFKEQ. The length of the CDR3 is 14 residues. CDR3 amino acids: CASSPERTQEKLFF. The CDR3 DNA sequence: TGTGCCAGCAGCCCAGAGAGGACACAAGAAAAACTGTTTTTT.

This chain uses TRBV19 with TRBJ2-5; 8 bases align to TRBD2. The J call is uncertain, as TRBJ2-7 better fits the DNA end. This CDR3 has 15 residues. Germline V gene sequence: CDR1 LNHDA, CDR2 SQIVND (reference sequence). The CDR3 protein is CASSIVGGGKYEQYF. The DNA for the CDR3 is TGTGCCAGTAGTATCGTCGGGGGGGGCAAGTACGAGCAGTACTTC.

The chain links TRBV28 to TRBJ2-3; D may be TRBD2 (5 bases). Germline V gene lookup returns CDR1 MDHEN and CDR2 SYDVKM. The V end lost 4 bases, the J end lost 2 bases, and 13 bases lay between the germline ends. CDR3 length: 15 residues. DNA for the CDR3: TGTGCCAGCAGTTGGTTAGAGGGTAACACAGATACGCAGTATTTT. Its protein is CASSWLEGNTDTQYF.

This chain uses TRBV28 with TRBJ2-1, with TRBD2 as a possible D gene (5 bases). Germline-derived CDR1 and CDR2 are MDHEN and SYDVKM. V was shortened by 3 bases and J by 10 bases, with 13 bases between the two germline ends. The CDR3 has 13 residues. CDR3 DNA sequence: TGTGCCAGCAGTTTCAGAGGGCCGGGGGAGCAGTTCTTC. As protein: CASSFRGPGEQFF.

The chain joins TRBV11-2 to TRBJ1-1; D is undetermined. The CDR3 length is 13 residues. Trimming removed 0 bases at V and 1 base at J, with 3 bases between. Germline V lookup: CDR1 SGHAT, CDR2 FQNNGV. The CDR3: CASSLERNTEAFF. Written as DNA, the CDR3 is TGTGCCAGCAGCTTAGAGCGGAACACTGAAGCTTTCTTT.

V and J are TRBV9 and TRBJ2-2, with 9 bases that match TRBD1. V was clipped by 5 bases and J by 2 bases; unmatched bases: 10. From germline, CDR1 is SGDLS and CDR2 YYNGEE. CDR3 size: 17 residues. The CDR3 here is CASSGYRGQGNTGELFF. The CDR3 nucleotides read TGTGCCAGCAGTGGTTACAGGGGGCAGGGAAACACCGGGGAGCTGTTTTTT.

The CDR3 sequence: CASSPSHSSGNTIYF. CDR3 in DNA: TGTGCCAGCAGCCCTAGCCACAGCTCCGGAAACACCATATATTTT. J is TRBJ1-3 and V is TRBV9; D uncertain. Germline V gives CDR1 SGDLS, CDR2 YYNGEE. V was clipped by 4 bases and J by 4 bases, with 15 bases between them. The CDR3 consists of 15 residues.

V usage is TRBV7-9 and J usage is TRBJ2-3; D is perhaps TRBD2 (6 bases). There are 13 residues in the CDR3. Germline V gives CDR1 SEHNR, CDR2 FQNEAQ (reference sequence). V was cut by 8 bases and J by 4 bases, with 13 bases left in between. The CDR3 protein is CASAAGNSDTQYF. The CDR3 nucleotides are TGTGCCAGCGCCGCGGGGAACTCAGATACGCAGTATTTT.

This sequence joins TRBV4-1 and TRBJ1-2, with TRBD1 as a possible D gene (6 bases). The CDR3 extends over 17 amino acids. V was shortened by 0 bases and J by 2 bases, with 16 bases between the two germline ends. Germline CDR1 MGHRA, CDR2 YSYEKL. CDR3 loop: CASSQEENRELNYGYTF. DNA of the CDR3: TGCGCCAGCAGCCAAGAAGAGAACAGGGAGCTGAACTATGGCTACACCTTC.

The gene calls are TRBV25-1 and TRBJ1-2, with a weak D call TRBD1 (6 bases). CDR1 and CDR2 from the germline V gene are MGHDK and SYGVNS. The CDR3 spans 14 residues. V lost 3 bases and J lost 6, with 14 bases in between. The CDR3 protein is CASSDSAGADGYTF. The CDR3 nucleotides are TGTGCCAGCAGTGATTCGGCGGGGGCGGATGGCTACACCTTC.

V gene TRBV10-3 combines with J gene TRBJ2-1; 8 bases match TRBD2. The V segment lost 3 bases and the J segment 6 bases; nucleotides outside the gene matches: 13. This CDR3 comprises 17 residues. Germline V gene lookup returns CDR1 ENHRY and CDR2 SYGVKD. In nucleotides, the CDR3 is TGTGCCATCAGTGATGGAGGGGGGGGTAGCGGGGTCAATGAGCAGTTCTTC. Translating it yields CAISDGGGGSGVNEQFF.

V usage is TRBV9 and J usage is TRBJ1-2; possible D gene TRBD1, 5 bases. Trimming took 0 bases from V and 7 from J, leaving 13 bases between them. Germline V gene sequence: CDR1 SGDLS, CDR2 YYNGEE. There are 14 residues in the CDR3. CDR3 DNA: TGTGCCAGCAGCGTAGACTGGGGGGAGGGTGGCTACACCTTC. Residues: CASSVDWGEGGYTF.

The chain is built from TRBV4-1 and TRBJ2-6, with a tentative D call TRBD2 (6 bases). Germline values: CDR1 MGHRA, CDR2 YSYEKL. The CDR3 is 16 residues long. V was clipped by 1 base and J by 1 base, with 8 bases between them. The chain's CDR3 is CASSQAGGSGANVLTF. For the CDR3, the DNA is TGCGCCAGCAGCCAAGCAGGAGGGTCTGGGGCCAACGTCCTGACTTTC.

This clone was detected only once. The CDR3 sequence: CASTGADTQYF. The CDR3, as DNA: TGTGCCAGCACGGGGGCAGATACGCAGTATTTT. This sequence joins TRBV27 and TRBJ2-3; D possibly corresponds to TRBD2 (6 bases). The germline gives CDR1 MNHEY, CDR2 SMNVEV (reference sequence). The V and J ends lost 7 bases and 4 bases respectively, with 6 bases between them. The CDR3 is 11 amino acids.

The sample holds a few counts of this clone. The chain joins TRBV6-5 to TRBJ2-5, with 14 bases matching TRBD2. Germline lookup yields CDR1 MNHEY and CDR2 SVGAGI. J lost 5 bases, V lost 7 bases, and 6 bases had no gene match. This CDR3 is 15 amino acids long. Here the CDR3 DNA reads TGTGCCAGCAAAACGGGACTAGCGGGGGCGGAGACCCAGTACTTC. Translating gives CASKTGLAGAETQYF.

V is TRBV18 and J is TRBJ2-3; D is unresolved. The CDR3 consists of 15 residues. Trimming took 6 bases from V and 2 from J, leaving 15 bases between them. Germline assignment: CDR1 KGHSH and CDR2 LQKENI. CDR3 sequence (DNA): TGTGCCAGCTCGCGACCGGGTGGCTTCACAGATACGCAGTATTTT. Amino acid sequence: CASSRPGGFTDTQYF.